The following is a T cell receptor beta chain sequence with its context. This clonotype was seen repeatedly, ten times or more. Its recognized antigen is unknown. One base away there is no much larger clone; base qualities are not given. These data come from a study of CD8 T cells in ankylosing spondylitis (dated by TCRdb to about 2017). With regard to the full study: The study set out to find disease-linked TCR variants by profiling T cell receptor beta repertoires in ankylosing spondylitis patients and healthy donors. Peripheral blood was sampled, and synovial fluid was also collected from ankylosing spondylitis patients. The full study cohort comprised about 23 ankylosing spondylitis patients and approximately 100 healthy donors. The paper's findings and limits, for the study overall: Blood from ankylosing spondylitis patients appeared to be characterized by a TCR beta motif composed of about eight highly homologous amino acid variants. In peripheral blood, the disease-linked clones were found at relatively low frequencies and had a CD8+ phenotype. The disease-linked clones were reported to be significantly enriched in matched synovial fluid samples from ankylosing spondylitis patients. Some motif variants had previously been reported in the synovial fluid and blood of reactive arthritis patients, which suggests shared mechanisms of disease initiation.

Per the germline V gene, LGHNA is the CDR1 and YSLEER is the CDR2. The CDR3 spans 18 residues, from the cysteine through the phenylalanine. Left in the record is the CDR3 DNA by itself, 54 bases read in frame from the first base. The germline V end is reduced by 0 bases and the J end by 2 bases; junction bases left unmatched: 12. This sample was sequenced with an Illumina HiSeq 2500. TCR beta libraries were prepared by quantitative 5'-RACE with molecular barcodes. On the study's bioinformatics: A new computational method based on a probabilistic model of VDJ rearrangement was used to identify disease-linked TCR variants. The raw public data were reprocessed by TCRdb itself: fastp quality trimming at Q25, MiXCR clonotype calling, in-frame beta chains only. Every entry covers one CDR3 protein and lists the most common genes and DNA from its rows. TCRdb, not the original authors, processed these V and J calls. This sample has some 220,000 distinct CDR3 sequences in its table, and around 7.9% of those were observed once. 14% of the sample goes to the ten largest clones.

The specimen was blood, either unsorted or a sorted T cell fraction (not recorded which). The sequence was collected from a male donor with ankylosing spondylitis. The rearrangement combines TRBV4-3 with TRBJ2-7; TRBD2 lines up with 8 middle nucleotides. At the DNA level, the sequence is TGCGCCAGCAGCCAAGATCGCGGGACTAGTTTGATCCCCTACGAGCAGTACTTC. This is translated as CASSQDRGTSLIPYEQYF.